This TCR beta chain was obtained from a study of neurological immune-mediated disorders (dated by TCRdb to between 2018 and 2021). Looking at the study overall: Among the approximately 35 multiple sclerosis patients, relapsing-remitting MS accounted for about 31 and secondary progressive MS accounted for 3. The study compared peripheral blood TCR-beta repertoires of HTLV-I-associated myelopathy (HAM/TSP) patients, multiple sclerosis patients and healthy controls using UMI-based sequencing. The 95 to 120 TCR-beta libraries included longitudinal samples, technical triplicates and paired sorted CD4+ and CD8+ T-cell subsets alongside PBMC samples. Of the approximately 68 subjects in the cohort, roughly 14 were HAM/TSP patients, around 34 were multiple sclerosis patients, and around 20 were healthy controls.

To synthesize cDNA, template-switch 5'RACE was performed with a primer carrying a 10-nucleotide random unique molecular identifier so that each TCR transcript was tagged. Over 190 million TCR-beta sequences, covering 15-18 subjects, were produced in each sequencing run. The RNeasy kit was used for extraction of total RNA. Using the KAPA Real-time Library Amplification kit, TCR-beta VDJ regions were amplified with primers for the TCR constant region and the 5'RACE anchor. Sample indexes and Illumina adaptors were added in a first PCR, after which library yield was increased in a second PCR. After Ampure bead purification, the roughly 650 bp TCR product was size-selected on a 2% E-gel SizeSelection system. Before pooling, libraries had their quality checked on a Bioanalyzer, their concentration measured with Qubit, and their quantity determined with the Kapa Library Quantification kit. Libraries were sequenced paired-end 2 x 150 bp on an Illumina HiSeq 2500. To increase sequence diversity, roughly 25-31% phiX was spiked into each library pool. On the authors' methods: The quality-filtered reads were processed with the UMI-based MiGEC pipeline, whose error correction step removed more than 80% of the raw TCR sequences. IMGT germline references were used for aligning VDJ genes, and each clonotype was defined as a unique CDR3 amino acid sequence together with its V-J genes. Clonal expansion, Shannon diversity, and CDR3 relatedness (CalcPairwiseDistances, ClusterSamples) were evaluated with VDJtools, and phylogenetic trees were built with CLCbio workbench. A clone was classed as expanded if it had 8 or more unique UMIs, a cutoff based on coefficient-of-variation modelling across technical triplicates. TCRdb reworked the public reads: Q25 trimming with fastp, MiXCR clone assembly, productive beta chains retained. All rows with the same CDR3 protein become a single entry with the most common DNA and genes. These V and J calls rely on TCRdb rather than the paper's analysis. For this sample there are approximately 100,000 distinct CDR3 sequences; around 3.6% appear just once. Approximately 2.9% of the sample goes to the ten largest clones.

Points the paper makes about the study in general: The MS cluster showed no association with clinical or MRI features, and the authors stated that larger cohorts are needed. Repertoires from 18 of 34 MS patients were grouped by phylogenetic analysis into a cluster of related CDR3 sequences, suggesting a possible repertoire-level signature. TCR clonal expansion was highest in HAM/TSP patients and lowest in MS patients, with MS patients falling below even healthy controls. No identical CDR3 amino acid sequences were shared among expanded clones across subjects, suggesting private TCR-beta repertoires in all groups.

Trimming removed 3 bases from V and 3 bases from J; the gene matches leave 6 bases unexplained. CDR1 DFQATT and CDR2 SNEGSKA are derived from the germline V gene (reference sequence). The CDR3 covers 14 residues, taking in both the cysteine and the phenylalanine. Of all the DNA, just the CDR3 is kept, 42 bases in frame from base 1. This clonotype has ten or more counts. Its specific antigen is unknown. Base qualities are not at hand, and no much larger clone is one base apart. Unsorted PBMC libraries were generated from 2 million PBMCs stored in RNAlater at -80 °C until RNA extraction. Multiple sclerosis patients were enrolled in a US clinical protocol under which disease progression was evaluated by magnetic resonance imaging. Peripheral blood was subjected to Ficoll-Hypaque density gradient centrifugation to isolate PBMCs, which were then cryopreserved in liquid nitrogen.

Sequencing used PBMCs. The receptor was derived from a woman between 45 and 60 years old with multiple sclerosis. The chain is encoded by TRBV20-1 joined to TRBJ1-1, and TRBD1 aligns with 8 junction nucleotides. The sequenced DNA is TGCAGTGCTAGGTCCCCGGGACAGGACACTGAAGCTTTCTTT. The translation is CSARSPGQDTEAFF.